This TCR beta chain is drawn from a study of T cell clonotyping in hematopoietic cell transplantation. Study observations and caveats: Graft donor and pretransplant recipient Inverse Simpson Index values predicted broader posttransplant TCR diversity. Pathologically expanded recipient clonotypes increased progressively from day 30 to day 180 as diversity fell. Cells were unsorted, so CD4 and CD8 contributions were not separated.

Produced via immunoSEQ multiplex PCR; TCRdb's table is partial and in-frame only. Of about 6,800 clones in the sample, over 95% were seen once. To note about this clone: Its specificity is not known.

Germline V lookup: CDR1 MNHEY, CDR2 SMNVEV (reference sequence). CDR3 length: 14 residues. V was shortened by 8 bases and J by 3 bases, with 17 bases between the two germline ends. Blood collection times were about day -28 and days 30, 100, 180 posttransplant. The source material was PBMCs, sampled 30 days after allogeneic stem cell transplant. The chain recombines TRBV27 with TRBJ2-7; perhaps TRBD2 as D (5 bases). This clonotype originated in a male patient between 55 and 70 years old who had an allogeneic stem cell transplant from a related donor, so the T cells may come from the graft donor. Some clones in this sample may be carry-over from other donors' samples. As DNA, the CDR3 is TGTGCCAGCGGGAACAAAGGGAGCGGCTACGAGCAGTACTTC. Protein sequence: CASGNKGSGYEQYF.